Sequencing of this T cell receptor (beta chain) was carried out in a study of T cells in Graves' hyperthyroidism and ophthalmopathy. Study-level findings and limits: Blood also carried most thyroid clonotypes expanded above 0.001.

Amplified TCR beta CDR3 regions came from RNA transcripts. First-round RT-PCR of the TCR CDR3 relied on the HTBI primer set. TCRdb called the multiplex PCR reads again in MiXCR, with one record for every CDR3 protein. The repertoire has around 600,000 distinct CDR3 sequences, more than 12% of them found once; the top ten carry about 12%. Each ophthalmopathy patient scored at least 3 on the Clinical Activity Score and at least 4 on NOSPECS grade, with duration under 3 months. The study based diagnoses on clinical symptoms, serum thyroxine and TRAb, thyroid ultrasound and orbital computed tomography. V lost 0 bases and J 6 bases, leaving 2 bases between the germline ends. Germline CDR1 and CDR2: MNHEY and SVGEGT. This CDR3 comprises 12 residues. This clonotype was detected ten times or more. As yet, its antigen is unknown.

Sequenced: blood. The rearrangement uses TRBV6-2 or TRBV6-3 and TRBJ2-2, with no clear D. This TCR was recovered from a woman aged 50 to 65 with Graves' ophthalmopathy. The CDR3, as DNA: TGTGCCAGCAGTTACTCGCCCGGGGAGCTGTTTTTT. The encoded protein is CASSYSPGELFF.